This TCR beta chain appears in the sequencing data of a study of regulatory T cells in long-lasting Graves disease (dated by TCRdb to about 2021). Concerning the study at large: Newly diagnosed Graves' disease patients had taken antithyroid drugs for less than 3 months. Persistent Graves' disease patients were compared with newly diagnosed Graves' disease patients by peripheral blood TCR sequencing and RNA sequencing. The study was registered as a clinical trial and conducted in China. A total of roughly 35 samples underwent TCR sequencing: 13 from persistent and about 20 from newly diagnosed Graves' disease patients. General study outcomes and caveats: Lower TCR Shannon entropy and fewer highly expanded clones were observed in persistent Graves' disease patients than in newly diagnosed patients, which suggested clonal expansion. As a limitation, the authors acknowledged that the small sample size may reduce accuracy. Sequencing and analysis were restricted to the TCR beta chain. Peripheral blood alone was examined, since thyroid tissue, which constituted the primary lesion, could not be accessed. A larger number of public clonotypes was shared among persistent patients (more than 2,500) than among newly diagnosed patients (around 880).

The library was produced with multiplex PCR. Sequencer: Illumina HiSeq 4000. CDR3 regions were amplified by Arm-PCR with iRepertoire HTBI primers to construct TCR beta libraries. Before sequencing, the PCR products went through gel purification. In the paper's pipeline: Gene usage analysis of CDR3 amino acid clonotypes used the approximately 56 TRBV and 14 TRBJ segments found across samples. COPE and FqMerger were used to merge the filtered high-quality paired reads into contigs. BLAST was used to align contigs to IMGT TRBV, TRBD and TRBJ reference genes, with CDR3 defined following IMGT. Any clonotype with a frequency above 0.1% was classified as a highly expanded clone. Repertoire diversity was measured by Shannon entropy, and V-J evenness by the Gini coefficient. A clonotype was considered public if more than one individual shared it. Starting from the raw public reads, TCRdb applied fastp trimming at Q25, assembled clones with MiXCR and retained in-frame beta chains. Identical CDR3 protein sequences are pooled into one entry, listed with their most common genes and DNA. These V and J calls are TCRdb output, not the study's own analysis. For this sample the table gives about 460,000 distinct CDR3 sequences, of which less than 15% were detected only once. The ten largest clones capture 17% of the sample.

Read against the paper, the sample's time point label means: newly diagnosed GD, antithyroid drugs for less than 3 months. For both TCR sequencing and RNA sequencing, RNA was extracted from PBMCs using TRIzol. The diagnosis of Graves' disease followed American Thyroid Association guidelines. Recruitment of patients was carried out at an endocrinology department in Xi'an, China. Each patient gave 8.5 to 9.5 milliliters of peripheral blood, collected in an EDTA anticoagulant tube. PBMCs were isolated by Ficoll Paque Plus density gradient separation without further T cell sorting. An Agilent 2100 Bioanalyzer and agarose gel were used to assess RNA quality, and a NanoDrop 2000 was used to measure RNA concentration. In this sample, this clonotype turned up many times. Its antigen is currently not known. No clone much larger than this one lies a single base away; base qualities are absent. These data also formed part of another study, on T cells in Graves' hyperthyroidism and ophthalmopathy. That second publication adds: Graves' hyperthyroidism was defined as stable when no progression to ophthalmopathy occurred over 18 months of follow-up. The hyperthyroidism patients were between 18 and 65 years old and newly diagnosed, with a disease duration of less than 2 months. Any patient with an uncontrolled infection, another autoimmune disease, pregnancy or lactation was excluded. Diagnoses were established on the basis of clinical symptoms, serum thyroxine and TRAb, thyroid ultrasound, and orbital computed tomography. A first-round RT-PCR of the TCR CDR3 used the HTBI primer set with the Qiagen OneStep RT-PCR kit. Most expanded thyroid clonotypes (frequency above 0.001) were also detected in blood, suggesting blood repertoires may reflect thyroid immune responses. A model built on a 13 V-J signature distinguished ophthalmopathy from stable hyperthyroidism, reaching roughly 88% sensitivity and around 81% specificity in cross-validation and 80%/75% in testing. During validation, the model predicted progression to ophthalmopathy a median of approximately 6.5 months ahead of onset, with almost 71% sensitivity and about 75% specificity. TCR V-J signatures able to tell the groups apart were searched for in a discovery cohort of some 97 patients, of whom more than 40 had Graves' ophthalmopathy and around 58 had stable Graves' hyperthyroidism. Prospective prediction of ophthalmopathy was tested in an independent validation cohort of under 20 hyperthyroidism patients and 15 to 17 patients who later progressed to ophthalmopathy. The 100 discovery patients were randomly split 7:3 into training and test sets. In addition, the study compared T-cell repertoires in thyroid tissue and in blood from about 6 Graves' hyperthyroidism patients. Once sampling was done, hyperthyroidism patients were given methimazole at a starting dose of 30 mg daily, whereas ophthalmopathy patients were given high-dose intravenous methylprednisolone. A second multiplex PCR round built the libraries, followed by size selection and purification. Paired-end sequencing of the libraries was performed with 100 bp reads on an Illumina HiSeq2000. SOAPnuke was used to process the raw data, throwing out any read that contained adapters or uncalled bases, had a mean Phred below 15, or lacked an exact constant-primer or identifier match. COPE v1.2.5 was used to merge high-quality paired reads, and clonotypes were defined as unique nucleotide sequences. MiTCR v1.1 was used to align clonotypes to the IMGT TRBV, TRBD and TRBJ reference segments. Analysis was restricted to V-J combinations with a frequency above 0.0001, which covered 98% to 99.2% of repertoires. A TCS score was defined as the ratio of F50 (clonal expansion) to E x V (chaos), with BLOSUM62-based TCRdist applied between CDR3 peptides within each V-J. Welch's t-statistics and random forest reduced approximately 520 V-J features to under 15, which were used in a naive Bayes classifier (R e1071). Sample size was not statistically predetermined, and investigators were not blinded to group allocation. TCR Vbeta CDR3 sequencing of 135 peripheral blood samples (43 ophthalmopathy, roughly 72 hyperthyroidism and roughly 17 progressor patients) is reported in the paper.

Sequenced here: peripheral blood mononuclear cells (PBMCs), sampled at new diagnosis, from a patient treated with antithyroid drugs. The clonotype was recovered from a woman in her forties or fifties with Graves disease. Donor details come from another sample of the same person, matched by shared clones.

At the DNA level, the sequence is TGTGCCAGCAGCAGGGTCTACGAGCAGTACTTC. The encoded protein is CASSRVYEQYF. The rearranged segments are TRBV2 and TRBJ2-7, and possibly TRBD1, on 5 matching bases. Counted from cysteine to phenylalanine, this CDR3 has 11 amino acids. The entry retains the CDR3 DNA only, 33 bases that are in frame from base 1. Cut back by 6 bases and 3 bases, the V and J ends lie 6 bases apart. CDR1 and CDR2 are drawn from the germline V gene: SNHLY, FYNNEI.